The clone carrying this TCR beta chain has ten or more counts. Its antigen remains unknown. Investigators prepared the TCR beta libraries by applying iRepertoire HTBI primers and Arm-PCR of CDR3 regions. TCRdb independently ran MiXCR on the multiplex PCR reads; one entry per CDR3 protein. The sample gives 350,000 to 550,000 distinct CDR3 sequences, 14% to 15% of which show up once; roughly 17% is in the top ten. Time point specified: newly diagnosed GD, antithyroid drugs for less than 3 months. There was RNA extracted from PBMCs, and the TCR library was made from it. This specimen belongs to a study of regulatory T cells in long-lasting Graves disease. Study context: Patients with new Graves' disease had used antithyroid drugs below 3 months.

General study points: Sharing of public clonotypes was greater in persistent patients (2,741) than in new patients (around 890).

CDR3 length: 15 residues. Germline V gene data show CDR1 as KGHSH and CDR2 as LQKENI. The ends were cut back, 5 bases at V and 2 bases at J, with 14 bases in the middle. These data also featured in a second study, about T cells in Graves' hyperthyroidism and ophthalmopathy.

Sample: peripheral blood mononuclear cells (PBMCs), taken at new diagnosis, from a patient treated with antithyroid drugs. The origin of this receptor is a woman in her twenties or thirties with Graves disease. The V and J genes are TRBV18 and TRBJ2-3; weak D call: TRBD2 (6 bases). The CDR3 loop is CASSSTGSFTDTQYF. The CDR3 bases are TGTGCCAGCTCATCGACCGGGAGCTTCACAGATACGCAGTATTTT. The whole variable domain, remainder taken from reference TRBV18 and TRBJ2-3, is NAGVMQNPRHLVRRRGQEARLRCSPMKGHSHVYWYRQLPEEGLKFMVYLQKENIIDESGMPKERFSAEFPKEGPSILRIQQVVRGDSAAYFCASSSTGSFTDTQYFGPGTRLTVL.